This TCR beta chain was captured in a study of blood T cell repertoires in COVID-19. In the original workflow: For nucleated cells, counts were estimated from reference gene primer amplification. Method: immunoSEQ multiplex PCR; TCRdb's copy keeps in-frame clones and lacks some. Clone size and V and J calls were adopted from that table, with D and trimming inferred from the DNA. The profile shows roughly 200,000 clones, approximately 85% of them singletons. Germline lookup yields CDR1 SGHTA and CDR2 FQGNSA. With V trimmed by 3 bases and J by 7 bases, 1 base remained unmatched. This CDR3 has 13 amino acids. Participants' reported clinical history set cohort assignment.

Sequenced input: PBMCs or T cells enriched from blood (not recorded which). This TCR came from a man in his forties who had recovered from COVID-19. The rearrangement joins TRBV7-2 to TRBJ1-4; 8 bases line up with TRBD1. Written as DNA, the CDR3 is TGTGCCAGCAGCTTCGGGACAGGTGAAAAACTGTTTTTT. Encoded protein: CASSFGTGEKLFF.